These T cell receptor beta chains were read from a single sample in a study of Ad26.COV2.S vaccination and SARS-CoV-2 variants. The assay was immunoSEQ multiplex PCR, and TCRdb's table has in-frame clones only and misses some. Altogether about 350,000 clones are present, approximately 85% being singletons, with the ten largest covering around 3.3%. Sequenced material: peripheral blood, taken in a trial of Ad26.COV2.S vaccine versus placebo. These receptors were taken from a person aged 18-65 years who received the Ad26.COV2.S COVID-19 vaccine or a placebo. Both conserved end residues are part of each CDR3. The order of the fields is V gene, J gene, D gene, clone size, CDR3 protein, CDR3 DNA. A D gene is named only where the DNA matches it firmly. Rows give clone size only sometimes, using once, few, many, or a class for an expanded clone.

>TRBV7-9|TRBJ1-2|.|.
CASSSEGGPEGGYTF
TGTGCCAGCAGCTCGGAGGGGGGACCTGAAGGTGGCTACACCTTC
>TRBV18|TRBJ2-3|.|.
CASSPDSSSTDTQYF
TGTGCCAGCTCACCGGACAGCTCTAGCACAGATACGCAGTATTTT
>TRBV28|TRBJ1-2|.|once
CASSLFRGGLGNYGYTF
TGTGCCAGCAGTTTATTTAGAGGTGGCCTAGGAAACTATGGCTACACCTTC
>TRBV5-1|TRBJ2-5|TRBD1|.
CASSPGQVSMETQYF
TGCGCCAGCAGCCCGGGACAGGTCAGCATGGAGACCCAGTACTTC
>TRBV28|TRBJ2-3|.|.
CASSFVSTDTQYF
TGTGCCAGCAGTTTTGTAAGCACAGATACGCAGTATTTT
>TRBV6-5|TRBJ2-7|.|.
CASSYSPTYEQYF
TGTGCCAGCAGTTACTCCCCGACCTACGAGCAGTACTTC
>TRBV28|TRBJ1-5|.|.
CASSMGPINSPSQPQHF
TGTGCCAGCAGCATGGGCCCGATTAACTCACCGAGTCAGCCCCAGCATTTT
>TRBV11-2|TRBJ1-2|.|few
CASSWSGAYGYTF
TGTGCCAGCAGCTGGTCGGGGGCTTATGGCTACACCTTC
>TRBV7-8|TRBJ1-3|TRBD1|.
CASSYRGFGNTIYF
TGTGCCAGCAGCTACAGGGGGTTTGGAAACACCATATATTTT
>TRBV5-6|TRBJ2-3|.|few
CASREWGLRGSTGDTQYF
TGTGCCAGCAGGGAGTGGGGACTTCGAGGTTCGACGGGAGATACGCAGTATTTT
>TRBV3-1/TRBV3-2|TRBJ1-1|.|.
CASSQEARGPPSFF
TGTGCCAGCAGCCAAGAAGCTCGGGGGCCGCCGTCTTTCTTT
>TRBV6-2/TRBV6-3|TRBJ2-7|.|few
CASSYSAGVSYEQYF
TGTGCCAGCAGTTACTCGGCAGGGGTCTCCTACGAGCAGTACTTC
>TRBV4-1|TRBJ2-3|.|few
CASSQAGTTDTQYF
TGCGCCAGCAGCCAAGCGGGGACCACAGATACGCAGTATTTT
>TRBV11-2|TRBJ2-1|TRBD2|once
CASSLGDYLNRQFF
TGTGCCAGCAGCTTAGGGGACTACCTGAATCGGCAGTTCTTC
>TRBV6-1|TRBJ1-6|.|.
CASSEAAGLDNSPLHF
TGTGCCAGCAGTGAAGCCGCGGGTCTGGATAATTCACCCCTCCACTTT
>TRBV7-9|TRBJ2-7|.|once
CASSLTPGHGNSYEQYF
TGTGCCAGCAGCTTAACCCCGGGACATGGAAACTCTTACGAGCAGTACTTC
>TRBV13|TRBJ2-7|.|.
CASSLRDPTYEQYF
TGTGCCAGCAGCTTACGGGACCCAACCTACGAGCAGTACTTC
>TRBV5-4|TRBJ2-2|.|.
CASSLGQTNTGELFF
TGTGCCAGCAGCTTAGGACAGACGAACACCGGGGAGCTGTTTTTT
>TRBV24-1|TRBJ2-7|TRBD2|once
CATSDFTAGGYEQYF
TGTGCCACCAGTGATTTTACAGCGGGAGGCTACGAGCAGTACTTC
>TRBV19|TRBJ2-3|TRBD1|.
CASSRTGAARTDTQYF
TGTGCCAGTAGTAGGACAGGGGCGGCCCGCACAGATACGCAGTATTTT
>TRBV19|TRBJ2-7|TRBD1|once
CASSIAGDRVYEQYF
TGTGCCAGTAGTATTGCAGGGGACAGGGTGTACGAGCAGTACTTC
>TRBV29-1|TRBJ1-6|.|.
CSARTEGSPLHF
TGCAGCGCTAGGACCGAGGGGTCACCCCTCCACTTT
>TRBV19|TRBJ1-1|.|.
CASSIGRTVNTEAFF
TGTGCCAGTAGTATAGGAAGGACAGTGAACACTGAAGCTTTCTTT